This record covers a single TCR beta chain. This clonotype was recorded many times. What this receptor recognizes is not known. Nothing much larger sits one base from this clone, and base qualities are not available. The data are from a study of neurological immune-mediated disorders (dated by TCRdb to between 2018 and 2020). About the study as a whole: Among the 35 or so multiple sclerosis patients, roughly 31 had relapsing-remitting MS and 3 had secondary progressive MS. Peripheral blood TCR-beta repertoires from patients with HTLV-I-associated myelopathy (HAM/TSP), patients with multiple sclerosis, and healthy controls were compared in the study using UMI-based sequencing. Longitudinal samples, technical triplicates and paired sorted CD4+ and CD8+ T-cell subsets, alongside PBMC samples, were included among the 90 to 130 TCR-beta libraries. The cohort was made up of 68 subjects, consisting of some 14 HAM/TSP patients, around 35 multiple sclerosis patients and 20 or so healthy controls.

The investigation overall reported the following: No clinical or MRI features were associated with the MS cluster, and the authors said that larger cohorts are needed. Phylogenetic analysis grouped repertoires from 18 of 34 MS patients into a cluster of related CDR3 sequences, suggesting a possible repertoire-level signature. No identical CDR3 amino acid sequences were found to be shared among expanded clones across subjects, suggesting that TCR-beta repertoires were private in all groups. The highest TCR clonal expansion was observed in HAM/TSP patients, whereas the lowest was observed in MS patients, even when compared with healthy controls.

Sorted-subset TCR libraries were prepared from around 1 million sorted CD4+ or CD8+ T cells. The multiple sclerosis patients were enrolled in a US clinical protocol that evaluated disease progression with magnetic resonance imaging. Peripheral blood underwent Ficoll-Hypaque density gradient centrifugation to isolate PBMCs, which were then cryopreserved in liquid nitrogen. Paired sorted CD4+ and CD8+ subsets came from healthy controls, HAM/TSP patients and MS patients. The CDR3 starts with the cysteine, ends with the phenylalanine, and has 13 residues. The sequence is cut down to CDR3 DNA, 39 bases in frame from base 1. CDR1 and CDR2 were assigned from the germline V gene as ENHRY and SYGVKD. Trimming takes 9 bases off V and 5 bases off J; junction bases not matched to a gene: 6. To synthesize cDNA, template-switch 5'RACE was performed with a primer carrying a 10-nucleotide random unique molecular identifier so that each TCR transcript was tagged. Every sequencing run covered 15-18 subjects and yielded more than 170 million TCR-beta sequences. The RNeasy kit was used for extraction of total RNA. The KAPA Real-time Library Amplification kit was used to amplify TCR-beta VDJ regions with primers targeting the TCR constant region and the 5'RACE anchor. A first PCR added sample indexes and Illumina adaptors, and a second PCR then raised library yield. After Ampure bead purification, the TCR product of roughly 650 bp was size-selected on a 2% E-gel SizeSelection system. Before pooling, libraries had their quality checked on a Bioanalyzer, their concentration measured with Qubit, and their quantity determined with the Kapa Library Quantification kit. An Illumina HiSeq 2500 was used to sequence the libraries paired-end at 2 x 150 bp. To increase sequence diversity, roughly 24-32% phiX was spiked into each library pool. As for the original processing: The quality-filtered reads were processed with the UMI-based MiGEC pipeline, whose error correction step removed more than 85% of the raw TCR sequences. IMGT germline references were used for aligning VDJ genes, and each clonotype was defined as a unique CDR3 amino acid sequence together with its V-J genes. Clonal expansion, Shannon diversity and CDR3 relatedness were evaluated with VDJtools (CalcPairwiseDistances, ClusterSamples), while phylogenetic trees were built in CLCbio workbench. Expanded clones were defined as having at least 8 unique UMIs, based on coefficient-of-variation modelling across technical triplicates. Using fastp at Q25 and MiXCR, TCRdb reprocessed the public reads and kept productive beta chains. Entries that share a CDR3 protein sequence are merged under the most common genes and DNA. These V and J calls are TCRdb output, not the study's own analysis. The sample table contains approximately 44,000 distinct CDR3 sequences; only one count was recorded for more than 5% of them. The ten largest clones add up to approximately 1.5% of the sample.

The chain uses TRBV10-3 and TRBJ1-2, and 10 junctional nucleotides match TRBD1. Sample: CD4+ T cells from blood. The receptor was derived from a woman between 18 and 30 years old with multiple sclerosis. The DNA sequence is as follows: TGTGCCATACAGACAGGGGGCAGTTATGGCTACACCTTC. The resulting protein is CAIQTGGSYGYTF.